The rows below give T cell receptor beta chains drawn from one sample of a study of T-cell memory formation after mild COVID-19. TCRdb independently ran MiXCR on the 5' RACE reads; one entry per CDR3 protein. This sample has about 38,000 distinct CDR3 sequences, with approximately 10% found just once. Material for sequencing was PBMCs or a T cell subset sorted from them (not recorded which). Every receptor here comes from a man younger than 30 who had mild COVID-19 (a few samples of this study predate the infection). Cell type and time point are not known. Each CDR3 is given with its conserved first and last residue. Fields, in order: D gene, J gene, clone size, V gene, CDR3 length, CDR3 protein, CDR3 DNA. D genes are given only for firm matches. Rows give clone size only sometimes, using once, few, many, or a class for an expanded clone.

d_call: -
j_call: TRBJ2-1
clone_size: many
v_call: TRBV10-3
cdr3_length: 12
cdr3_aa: CAISETGVEQFF
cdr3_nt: TGTGCCATCAGTGAGACCGGGGTTGAGCAGTTCTTC

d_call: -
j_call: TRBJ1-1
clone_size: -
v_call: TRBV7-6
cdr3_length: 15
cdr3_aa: CASSSPGDGNTEAFF
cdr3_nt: TGTGCCAGCAGCTCGCCAGGGGATGGAAACACTGAAGCTTTCTTT

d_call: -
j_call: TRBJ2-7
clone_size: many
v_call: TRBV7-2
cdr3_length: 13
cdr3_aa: CASSLNQRDVEYF
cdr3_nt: TGTGCCAGCAGCTTAAATCAAAGGGATGTGGAGTACTTC

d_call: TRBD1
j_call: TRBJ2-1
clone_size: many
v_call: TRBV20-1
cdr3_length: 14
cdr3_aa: CSAKGTGVTNEQFF
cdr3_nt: TGCAGTGCTAAAGGGACAGGAGTAACCAATGAGCAGTTCTTC

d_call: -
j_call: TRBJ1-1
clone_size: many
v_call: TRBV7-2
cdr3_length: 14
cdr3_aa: CASSQEGVGTEAFF
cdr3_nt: TGTGCCAGCAGCCAGGAGGGGGTTGGCACTGAAGCTTTCTTT

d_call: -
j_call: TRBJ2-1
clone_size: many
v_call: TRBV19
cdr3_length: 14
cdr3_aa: CASVQARGYNEQFF
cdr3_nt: TGTGCCAGTGTCCAAGCCAGGGGATACAATGAGCAGTTCTTC

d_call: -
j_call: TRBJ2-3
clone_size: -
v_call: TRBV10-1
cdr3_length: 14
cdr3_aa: CASSESRNTDTQYF
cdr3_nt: TGCGCCAGCAGTGAGTCGCGGAACACAGATACGCAGTATTTT

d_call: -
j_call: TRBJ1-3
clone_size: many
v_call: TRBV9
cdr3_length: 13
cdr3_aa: CASSWGAGNTIYF
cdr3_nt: TGTGCCAGCAGTTGGGGCGCTGGAAACACCATATATTTT

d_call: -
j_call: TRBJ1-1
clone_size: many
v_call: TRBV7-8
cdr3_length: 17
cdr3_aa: CASSSAGRGRLNTEAFF
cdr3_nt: TGTGCCAGCAGCTCAGCAGGCAGGGGACGGTTAAACACTGAAGCTTTCTTT

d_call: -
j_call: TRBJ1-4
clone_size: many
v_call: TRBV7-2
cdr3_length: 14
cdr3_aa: CASSPQPANEKLFF
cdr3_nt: TGTGCCAGCAGCCCACAGCCGGCTAATGAAAAACTGTTTTTT

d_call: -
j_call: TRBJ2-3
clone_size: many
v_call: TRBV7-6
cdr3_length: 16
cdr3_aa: CASSFTGRGYKDTQYF
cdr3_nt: TGTGCCAGCAGCTTTACGGGTAGGGGGTACAAAGATACGCAGTATTTT

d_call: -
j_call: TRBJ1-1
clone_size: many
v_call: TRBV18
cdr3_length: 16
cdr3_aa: CASSPLGAVTGTEAFF
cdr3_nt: TGTGCCAGCTCACCACTGGGAGCGGTAACGGGAACTGAAGCTTTCTTT

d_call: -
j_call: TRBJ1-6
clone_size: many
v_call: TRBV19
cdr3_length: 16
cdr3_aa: CASSPTGTRRNSPLHF
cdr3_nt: TGTGCCAGTAGCCCGACCGGGACCCGCCGGAATTCACCCCTCCACTTT

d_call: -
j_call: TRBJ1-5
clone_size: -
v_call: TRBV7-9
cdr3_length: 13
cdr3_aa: CATRGDSNQPQHF
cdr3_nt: TGTGCCACTAGGGGAGATAGCAATCAGCCCCAGCATTTT

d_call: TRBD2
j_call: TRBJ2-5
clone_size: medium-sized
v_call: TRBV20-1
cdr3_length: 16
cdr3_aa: CSARGGLAGSQETQYF
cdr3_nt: TGCAGTGCTAGAGGGGGGCTAGCGGGGAGCCAAGAGACCCAGTACTTC

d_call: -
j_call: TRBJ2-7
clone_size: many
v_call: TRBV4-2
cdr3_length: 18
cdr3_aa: CASSQDSAFSGLDYEQYF
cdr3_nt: TGTGCCAGCAGCCAAGATTCGGCCTTCTCAGGATTGGACTACGAGCAGTACTTC

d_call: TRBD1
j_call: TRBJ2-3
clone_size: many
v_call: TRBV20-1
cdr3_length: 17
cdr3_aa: CSATPGQGISSTDTQYF
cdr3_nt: TGCAGTGCGACTCCGGGACAGGGAATTTCTAGCACAGATACGCAGTATTTT

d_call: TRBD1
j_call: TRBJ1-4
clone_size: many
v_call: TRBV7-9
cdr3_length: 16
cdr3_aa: CASSSRTGGREEKLFF
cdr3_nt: TGTGCCAGCAGCTCGAGGACAGGGGGCAGGGAAGAAAAACTGTTTTTT

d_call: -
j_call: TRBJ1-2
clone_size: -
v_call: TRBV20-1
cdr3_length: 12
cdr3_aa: CSARRGVSGYTF
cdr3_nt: TGCAGTGCTAGACGCGGTGTATCTGGCTACACCTTC

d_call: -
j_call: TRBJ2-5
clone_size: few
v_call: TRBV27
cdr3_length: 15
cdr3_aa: CASSGGKWVQETQYF
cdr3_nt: TGTGCCAGCAGCGGAGGGAAGTGGGTTCAAGAGACCCAGTACTTC

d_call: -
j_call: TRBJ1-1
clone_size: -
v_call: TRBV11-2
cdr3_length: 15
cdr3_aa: CASSIFTVGNTEAFF
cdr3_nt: TGTGCCAGCAGCATTTTCACAGTAGGGAACACTGAAGCTTTCTTT

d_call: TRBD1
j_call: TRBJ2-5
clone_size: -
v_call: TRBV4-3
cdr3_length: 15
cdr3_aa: CASSQGAGGRETQYF
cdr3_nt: TGCGCCAGCAGCCAAGGGGCAGGGGGTAGGGAGACCCAGTACTTC

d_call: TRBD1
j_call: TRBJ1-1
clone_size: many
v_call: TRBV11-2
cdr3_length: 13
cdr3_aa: CASSGDRNTEAFF
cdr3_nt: TGTGCCAGCAGCGGGGACAGAAACACTGAAGCTTTCTTT

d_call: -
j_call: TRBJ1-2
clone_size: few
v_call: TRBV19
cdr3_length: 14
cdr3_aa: CATTSGPRGNGYTF
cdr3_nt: TGTGCCACCACGAGCGGCCCTCGCGGAAATGGCTACACCTTC

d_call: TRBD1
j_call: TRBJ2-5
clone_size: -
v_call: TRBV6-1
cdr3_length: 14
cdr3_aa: CASSEWTGIETQYF
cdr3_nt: TGTGCCAGCAGTGAATGGACAGGGATAGAGACCCAGTACTTC

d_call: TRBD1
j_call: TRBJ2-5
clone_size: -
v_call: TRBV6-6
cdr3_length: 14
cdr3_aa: CASSRTGGQETQYF
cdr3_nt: TGTGCCAGCAGCAGAACAGGGGGCCAAGAGACCCAGTACTTC

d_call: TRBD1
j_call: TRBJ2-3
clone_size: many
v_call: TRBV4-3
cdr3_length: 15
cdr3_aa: CASSQDRQGVDTQYF
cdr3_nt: TGCGCCAGCAGCCAAGATAGACAGGGGGTAGATACGCAGTATTTT

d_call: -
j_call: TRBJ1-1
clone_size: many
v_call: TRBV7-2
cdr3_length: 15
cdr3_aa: CASSLVAGASTEAFF
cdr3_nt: TGTGCCAGCAGCTTAGTGGCAGGGGCTTCCACTGAAGCTTTCTTT

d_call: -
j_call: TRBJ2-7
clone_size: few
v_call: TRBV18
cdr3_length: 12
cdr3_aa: CASSQANYEQYF
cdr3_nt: TGTGCCAGCTCACAGGCTAACTACGAGCAGTACTTC

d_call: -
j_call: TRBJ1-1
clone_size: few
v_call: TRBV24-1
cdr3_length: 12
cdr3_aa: CATSDGVAEAFF
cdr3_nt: TGTGCCACCAGTGATGGGGTGGCTGAAGCTTTCTTT

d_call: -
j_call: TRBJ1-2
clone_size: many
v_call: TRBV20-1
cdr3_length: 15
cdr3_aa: CSARSPWSANYGYTF
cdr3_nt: TGCAGTGCTAGAAGCCCCTGGAGCGCTAACTATGGCTACACCTTC

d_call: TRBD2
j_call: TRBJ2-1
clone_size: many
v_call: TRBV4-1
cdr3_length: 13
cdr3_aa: CASRGLASGEQFF
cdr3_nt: TGCGCCAGCAGGGGACTAGCATCAGGGGAGCAGTTCTTC

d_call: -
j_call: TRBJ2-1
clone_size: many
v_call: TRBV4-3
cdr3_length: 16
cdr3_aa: CASSQDPQGSYNEQFF
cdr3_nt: TGCGCCAGCAGCCAAGATCCGCAGGGTTCCTACAATGAGCAGTTCTTC

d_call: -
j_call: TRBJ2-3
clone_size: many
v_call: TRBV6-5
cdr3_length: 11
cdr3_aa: CASSLSDTQYF
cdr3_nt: TGTGCCAGCAGTTTGTCAGATACGCAGTATTTT

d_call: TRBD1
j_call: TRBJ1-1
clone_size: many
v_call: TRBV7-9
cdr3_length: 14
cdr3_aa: CASSRTGVYTEAFF
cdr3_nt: TGTGCCAGCAGCCGGACAGGAGTTTATACTGAAGCTTTCTTT

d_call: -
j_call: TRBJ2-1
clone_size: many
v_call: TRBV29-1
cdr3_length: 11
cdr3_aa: CSGGDYNEQFF
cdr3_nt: TGCTCCGGGGGAGATTACAATGAGCAGTTCTTC

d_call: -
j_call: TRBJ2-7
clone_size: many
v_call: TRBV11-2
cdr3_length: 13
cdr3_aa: CASSLPTSYEQYF
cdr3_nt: TGTGCCAGCAGCTTACCGACTTCCTACGAGCAGTACTTC

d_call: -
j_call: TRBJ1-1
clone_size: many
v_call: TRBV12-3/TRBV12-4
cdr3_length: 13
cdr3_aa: CASRQGLNTEAFF
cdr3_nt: TGTGCCAGCAGACAGGGTTTGAACACTGAAGCTTTCTTT

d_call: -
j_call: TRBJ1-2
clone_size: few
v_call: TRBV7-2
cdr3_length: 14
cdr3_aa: CASSRDTANYGYTF
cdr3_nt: TGTGCCAGCAGCCGGGACACTGCTAACTATGGCTACACCTTC

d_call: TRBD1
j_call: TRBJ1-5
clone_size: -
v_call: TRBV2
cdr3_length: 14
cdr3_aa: CASNRDRGDQPQHF
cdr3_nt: TGTGCCAGCAATAGGGACAGGGGGGATCAGCCCCAGCATTTT

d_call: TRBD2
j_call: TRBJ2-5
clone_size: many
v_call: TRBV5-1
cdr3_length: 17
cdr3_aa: CASSLAPGLAGQETQYF
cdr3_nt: TGCGCCAGCAGCTTGGCTCCGGGACTAGCGGGACAAGAGACCCAGTACTTC

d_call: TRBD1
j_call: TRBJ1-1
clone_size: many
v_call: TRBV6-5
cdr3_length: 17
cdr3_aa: CASSYSGQGTVNTEAFF
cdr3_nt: TGTGCCAGCAGTTACTCAGGACAGGGAACTGTGAACACTGAAGCTTTCTTT

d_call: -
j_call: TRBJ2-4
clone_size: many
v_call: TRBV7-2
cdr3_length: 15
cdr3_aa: CASLKQGDNKNIQYF
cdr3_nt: TGTGCCAGCCTTAAACAAGGGGACAACAAAAACATTCAGTACTTC

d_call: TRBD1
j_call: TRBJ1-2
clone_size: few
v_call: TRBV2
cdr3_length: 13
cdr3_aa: CASTRGHSYGYTF
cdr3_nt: TGTGCCAGCACAAGGGGGCATAGCTATGGCTACACCTTC

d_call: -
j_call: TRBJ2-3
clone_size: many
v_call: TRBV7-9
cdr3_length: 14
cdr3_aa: CASSFWTGTDTQYF
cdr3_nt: TGTGCCAGCAGCTTTTGGACAGGCACAGATACGCAGTATTTT

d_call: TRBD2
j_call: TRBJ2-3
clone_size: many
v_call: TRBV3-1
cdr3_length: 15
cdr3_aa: CASSHARGGTDTQYF
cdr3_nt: TGTGCCAGCAGCCACGCGCGGGGGGGCACAGATACGCAGTATTTT

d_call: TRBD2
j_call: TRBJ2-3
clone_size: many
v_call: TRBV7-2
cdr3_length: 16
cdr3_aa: CASSFASGGASDTQYF
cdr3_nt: TGTGCCAGCAGCTTCGCTAGCGGGGGGGCCTCAGATACGCAGTATTTT

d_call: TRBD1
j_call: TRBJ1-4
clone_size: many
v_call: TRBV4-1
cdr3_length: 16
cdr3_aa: CASSQDPGTGAEKLFF
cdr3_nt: TGCGCCAGCAGCCAAGATCCCGGGACAGGGGCGGAAAAACTGTTTTTT

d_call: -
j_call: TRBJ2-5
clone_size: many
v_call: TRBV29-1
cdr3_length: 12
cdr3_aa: CSVDPLQETQYF
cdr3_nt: TGCAGCGTTGACCCACTCCAGGAGACCCAGTACTTC